This T cell receptor beta chain appears in the sequencing data of a study of T cell responses to AZD1222 COVID-19 vaccine. V dropped 5 bases and J dropped 2 bases, with 10 bases sitting between them. From germline, CDR1 is LNHDA and CDR2 SQIVND (reference sequence). CDR3 length: 14 residues. The repertoire was sequenced with immunoSEQ multiplex PCR; TCRdb's copy has only in-frame clones and lacks some. The sample gives about 150,000 clones, over 70% of which show up once; about a tenth is in the top ten. Study-wide points: Females made up more of the donors, who were largely white British, and clonal diversity may have come out too low.

This clone was found a few times. Its matching antigen is unknown. This TCR came from an adult who received the AZD1222 COVID-19 vaccine. The material sequenced was peripheral blood, taken 28 days after the second AZD1222 dose. The chain is built from TRBV19 and TRBJ1-3, with D possibly TRBD1 on 6 matching bases. CDR3 bases: TGTGCCAGTAGTCACCAGGGGCCTGGAAACACCATATATTTT. It specifies CASSHQGPGNTIYF.